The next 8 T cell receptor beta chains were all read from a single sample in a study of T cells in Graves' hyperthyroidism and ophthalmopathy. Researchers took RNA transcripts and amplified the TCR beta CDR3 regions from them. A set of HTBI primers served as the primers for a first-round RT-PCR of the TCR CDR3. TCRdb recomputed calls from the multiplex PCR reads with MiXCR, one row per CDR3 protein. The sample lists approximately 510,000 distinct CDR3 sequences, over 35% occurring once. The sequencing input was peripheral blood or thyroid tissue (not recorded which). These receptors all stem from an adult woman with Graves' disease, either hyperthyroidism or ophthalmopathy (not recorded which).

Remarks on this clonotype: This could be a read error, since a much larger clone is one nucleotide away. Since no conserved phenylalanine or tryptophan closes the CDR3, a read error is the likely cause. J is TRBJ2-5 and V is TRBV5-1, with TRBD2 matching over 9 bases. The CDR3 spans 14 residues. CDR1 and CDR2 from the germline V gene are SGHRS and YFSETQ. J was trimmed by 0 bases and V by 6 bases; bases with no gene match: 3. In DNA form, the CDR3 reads TGCGCCAGCAAGCGGGAGGCAAACCAAGAGACCCAGTACCTC. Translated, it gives CASKREANQETQYL.

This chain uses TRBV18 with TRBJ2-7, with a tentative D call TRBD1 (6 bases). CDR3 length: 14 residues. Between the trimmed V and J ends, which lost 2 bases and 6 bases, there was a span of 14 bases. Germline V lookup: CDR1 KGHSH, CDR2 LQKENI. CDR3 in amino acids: CASSPANRDGEQYF. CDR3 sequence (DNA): TGTGCCAGCTCACCAGCAAACAGGGACGGCGAGCAGTACTTC.

The CDR3 nucleotides are TGCAGTGCTAGATTAGGGGGTCCTCGGGGGCTGTTTTTT. This codes for CSARLGGPRGLFF. The V call is TRBV20-1, the J call TRBJ1-4; D perhaps matches TRBD1 (6 bases). The CDR3 contains 13 residues. V lost 2 bases to trimming and J lost 14 bases, with 18 bases between them. CDR1 and CDR2 (germline): DFQATT, SNEGSKA (reference sequence).

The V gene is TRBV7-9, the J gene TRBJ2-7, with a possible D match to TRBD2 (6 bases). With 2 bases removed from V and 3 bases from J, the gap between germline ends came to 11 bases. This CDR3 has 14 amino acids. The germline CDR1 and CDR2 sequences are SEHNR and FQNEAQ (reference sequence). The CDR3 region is CASSLRGKNYEQYF. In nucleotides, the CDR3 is TGTGCCAGCAGCTTACGCGGGAAGAACTACGAGCAGTACTTC.

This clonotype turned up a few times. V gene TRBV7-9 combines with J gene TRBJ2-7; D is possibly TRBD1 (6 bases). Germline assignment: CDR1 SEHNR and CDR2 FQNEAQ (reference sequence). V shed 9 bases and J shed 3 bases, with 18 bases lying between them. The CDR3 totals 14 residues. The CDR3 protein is CASTTPDRNYEQYF. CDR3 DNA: TGTGCCAGTACCACCCCAGACAGGAACTACGAGCAGTACTTC.

CDR3 DNA sequence: TGTGCCGCCGGGGACAGGGATGAAAAACTGTTTTTT. Its translation is CAAGDRDEKLFF. V usage is TRBV24-1 and J usage is TRBJ1-4; 9 positions agree with TRBD1. The germline V gene has CDR1 KGHDR and CDR2 SFDVKD. After removal of 12 bases from V and 6 bases from J, the junction contained 4 bases not matched to a gene. This CDR3 comprises 12 residues.

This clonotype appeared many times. The CDR3 here is CASSQDFGGGYTF. In DNA, the CDR3 is TGTGCCAGCAGCCAAGATTTCGGGGGTGGCTACACCTTC. The J gene is TRBJ1-2, the V gene TRBV14; D perhaps matches TRBD1 (5 bases). Trimming removed 0 bases at V and 7 bases at J, with 9 bases between. Germline V gives CDR1 SGHDN, CDR2 FVKESK. The CDR3 has 13 amino acids.

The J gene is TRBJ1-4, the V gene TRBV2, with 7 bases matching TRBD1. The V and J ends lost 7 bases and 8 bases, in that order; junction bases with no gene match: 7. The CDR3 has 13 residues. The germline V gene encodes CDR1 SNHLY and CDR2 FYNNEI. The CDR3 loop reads CASTAGGGEKLFF. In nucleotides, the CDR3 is TGTGCCAGCACCGCAGGGGGAGGGGAAAAACTGTTTTTT.